The clone carrying this T cell receptor (beta chain) was observed a single time. The sample originates from a study of control samples from healthy donors and cancer patients. This CDR3 has 15 amino acids. Trimming removed 3 bases from V and 4 bases from J, with 15 bases in between. Germline CDR1 and CDR2: ENHRY and SYGVKD. Profiled with immunoSEQ multiplex PCR; TCRdb holds only in-frame clones, not every one. This sample has tens of thousands of clones, with around 82% found just once. Sequencing was performed on blood. The clonotype was recovered from a man aged 50-59 years in good health. The V call is TRBV10-3, the J call TRBJ1-2; perhaps TRBD1 as D (6 bases). The CDR3 region has the DNA TGTGCCATCAGTGACAGGACAGTCCCCCTCTATGGCTACACCTTC. Its translation is CAISDRTVPLYGYTF.